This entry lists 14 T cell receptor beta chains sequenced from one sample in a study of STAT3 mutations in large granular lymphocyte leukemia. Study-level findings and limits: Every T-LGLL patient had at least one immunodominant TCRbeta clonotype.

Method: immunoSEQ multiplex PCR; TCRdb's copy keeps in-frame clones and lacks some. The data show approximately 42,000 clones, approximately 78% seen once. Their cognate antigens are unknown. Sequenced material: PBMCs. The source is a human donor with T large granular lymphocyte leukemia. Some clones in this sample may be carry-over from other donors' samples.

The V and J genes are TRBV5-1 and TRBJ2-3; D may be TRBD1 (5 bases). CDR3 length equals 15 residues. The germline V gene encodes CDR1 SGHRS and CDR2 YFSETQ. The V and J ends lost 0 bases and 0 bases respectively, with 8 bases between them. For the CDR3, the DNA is TGCGCCAGCAGCTTGGGGGGCCATAGCACAGATACGCAGTATTTT. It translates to CASSLGGHSTDTQYF.

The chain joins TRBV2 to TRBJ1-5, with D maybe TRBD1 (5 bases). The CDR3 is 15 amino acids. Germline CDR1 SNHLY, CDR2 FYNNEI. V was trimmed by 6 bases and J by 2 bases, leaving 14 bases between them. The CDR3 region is CASSDAGVRNQPQHF. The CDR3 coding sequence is TGTGCCAGCAGCGATGCGGGGGTCCGCAATCAGCCCCAGCATTTT.

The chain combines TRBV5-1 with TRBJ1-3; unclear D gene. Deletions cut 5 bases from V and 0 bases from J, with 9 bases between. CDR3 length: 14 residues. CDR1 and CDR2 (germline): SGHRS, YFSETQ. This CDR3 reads CASRLGSSGNTIYF. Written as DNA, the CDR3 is TGCGCCAGCAGACTTGGTAGCTCTGGAAACACCATATATTTT.

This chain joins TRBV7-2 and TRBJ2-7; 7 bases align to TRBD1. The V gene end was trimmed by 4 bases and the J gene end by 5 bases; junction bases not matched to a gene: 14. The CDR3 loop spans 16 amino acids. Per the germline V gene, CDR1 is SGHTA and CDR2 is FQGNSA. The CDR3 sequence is CASSSQTGASRNEQYF. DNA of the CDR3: TGTGCCAGCAGCTCCCAAACAGGGGCCTCACGGAACGAGCAGTACTTC.

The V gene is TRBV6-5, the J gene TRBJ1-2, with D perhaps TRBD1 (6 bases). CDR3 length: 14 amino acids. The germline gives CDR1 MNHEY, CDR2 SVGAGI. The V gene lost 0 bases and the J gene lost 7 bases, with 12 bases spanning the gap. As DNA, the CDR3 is TGTGCCAGCAGTTACTCGCAGACCAGGGGTGGCTACACCTTC. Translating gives CASSYSQTRGGYTF.

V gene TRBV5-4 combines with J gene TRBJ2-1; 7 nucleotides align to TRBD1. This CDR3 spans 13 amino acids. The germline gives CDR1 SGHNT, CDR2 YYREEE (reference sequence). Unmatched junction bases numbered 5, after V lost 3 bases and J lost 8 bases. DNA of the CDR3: TGTGCCAGCAGCTATACAGGGGTCCATGAGCAGTTCTTC. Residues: CASSYTGVHEQFF.

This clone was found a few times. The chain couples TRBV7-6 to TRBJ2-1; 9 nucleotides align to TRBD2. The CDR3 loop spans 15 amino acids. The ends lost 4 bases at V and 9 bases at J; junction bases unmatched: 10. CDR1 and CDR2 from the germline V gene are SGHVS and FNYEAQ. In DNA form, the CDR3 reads TGTGCCAGCAGCTCCGAGCGGGGGGATCAGGGTGAGCAGTTCTTC. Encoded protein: CASSSERGDQGEQFF.

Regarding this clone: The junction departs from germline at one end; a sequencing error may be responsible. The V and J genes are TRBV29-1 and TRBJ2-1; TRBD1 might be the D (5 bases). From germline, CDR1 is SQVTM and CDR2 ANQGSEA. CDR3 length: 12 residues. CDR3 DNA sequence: TGCAGCGTTAAAGACAGCTACAATGAGCAGTTCTTC. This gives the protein CSVKDSYNEQFF.

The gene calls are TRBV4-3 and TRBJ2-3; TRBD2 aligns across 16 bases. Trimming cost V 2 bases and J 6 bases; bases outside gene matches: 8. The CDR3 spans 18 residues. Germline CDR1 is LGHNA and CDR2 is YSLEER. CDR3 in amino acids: CASSQRGTSGGAMDTQYF. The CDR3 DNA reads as TGCGCCAGCAGCCAAAGGGGGACTAGCGGGGGGGCAATGGATACGCAGTATTTT.

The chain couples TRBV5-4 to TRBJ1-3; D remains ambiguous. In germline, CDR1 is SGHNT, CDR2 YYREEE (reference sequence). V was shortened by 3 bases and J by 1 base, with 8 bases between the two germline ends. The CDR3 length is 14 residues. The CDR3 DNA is TGTGCCAGCAGCTACGGACTATCTGGAAACACCATATATTTT. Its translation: CASSYGLSGNTIYF.

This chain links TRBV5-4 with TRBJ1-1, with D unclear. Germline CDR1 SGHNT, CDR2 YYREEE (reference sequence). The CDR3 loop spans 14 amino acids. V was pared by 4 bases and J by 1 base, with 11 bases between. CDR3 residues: CASSPRAPNTEAFF. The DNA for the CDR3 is TGTGCCAGCAGCCCCCGAGCACCGAACACTGAAGCTTTCTTT.

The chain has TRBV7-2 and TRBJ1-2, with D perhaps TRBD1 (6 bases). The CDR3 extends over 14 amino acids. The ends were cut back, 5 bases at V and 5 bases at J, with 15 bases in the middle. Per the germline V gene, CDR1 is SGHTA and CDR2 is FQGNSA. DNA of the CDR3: TGTGCCAGCAGCCTCCGGACAGCTCCTTATGGCTACACCTTC. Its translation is CASSLRTAPYGYTF.

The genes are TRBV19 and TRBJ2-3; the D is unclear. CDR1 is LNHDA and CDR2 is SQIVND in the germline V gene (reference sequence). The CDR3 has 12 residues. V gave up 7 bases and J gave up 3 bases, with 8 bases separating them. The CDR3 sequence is CASNGLTDTQYF. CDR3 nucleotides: TGTGCCAGTAACGGGTTAACAGATACGCAGTATTTT.

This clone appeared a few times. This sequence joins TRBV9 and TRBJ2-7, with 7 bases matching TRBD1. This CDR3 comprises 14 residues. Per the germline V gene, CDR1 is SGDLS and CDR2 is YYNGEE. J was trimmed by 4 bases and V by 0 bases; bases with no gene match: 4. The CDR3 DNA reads TGTGCCAGCAGCGTAGAGGACAGGCGGTACGAGCAGTACTTC. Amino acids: CASSVEDRRYEQYF.